This T cell receptor (beta chain) comes out of a study of shared clonotypes between healthy human individuals. Study-wide background: The study used three CD4 naive, three CD4 memory, two CD8 naive and one CD8 memory plate per donor. The study, taken as a whole, reports: Across subsets, estimated richness was generally greater for naive than for memory populations.

The naive CD8 population came from CD45RO-negative cells selected for CCR7, without terminally differentiated effector memory CD45RA+ cells. At a deep level, the assay was run. Study processing details: ImmunoSEQ only sent back junction sequences with no quality scores, so filtering was done differently. Sequencing was performed with immunoSEQ multiplex PCR; in TCRdb, only in-frame clones are kept and a portion is missing. The V and J calls and clone size are taken from that table; D and trimming were inferred from the DNA. This sample yields 450,000 to 700,000 clones, of which about 95% are seen a single time; about 0.11% belongs to the top ten. This clone was recorded only once. What it binds is unknown. CDR1 and CDR2 from the germline V gene are SGDLS and YYNGEE. The V segment lost 2 bases and the J segment 7 bases; nucleotides outside the gene matches: 9. The CDR3 totals 15 residues.

Sequencing was carried out using naive CD8+ T cells sorted from blood. This chain links TRBV9 with TRBJ2-7; 10 bases agree with TRBD1. The source of this sequence is a woman in her 30s in good health. The CDR3 here is CASSVSGTGVGEQYF. CDR3 bases: TGTGCCAGCAGCGTCTCCGGGACAGGGGTGGGGGAGCAGTACTTC.